This T cell receptor beta chain comes out of a study of blood T cell repertoires in COVID-19. Study-level information: There were acute and convalescent COVID-19 samples, and they came from the United States, Italy and Spain.

Repertoires were generated with immunoSEQ multiplex PCR, while TCRdb's copy carries only in-frame clones and drops some. The sample contains roughly 300,000 clones, approximately 89% of which appear only once. V lost 7 bases and J 9 bases, leaving 10 bases between the germline ends. The CDR3 is 11 residues long. Germline V gene lookup returns CDR1 LNHDA and CDR2 SQIVND (reference sequence). This receptor was taken from a woman aged 45-65 years who had recovered from COVID-19. The chain carries TRBV19 and TRBJ1-5; no clear D gene. The sequenced sample consisted of peripheral blood. The CDR3 here is CASTSEGPQHF. DNA for the CDR3: TGTGCCAGTACTTCTGAGGGGCCCCAGCATTTT.